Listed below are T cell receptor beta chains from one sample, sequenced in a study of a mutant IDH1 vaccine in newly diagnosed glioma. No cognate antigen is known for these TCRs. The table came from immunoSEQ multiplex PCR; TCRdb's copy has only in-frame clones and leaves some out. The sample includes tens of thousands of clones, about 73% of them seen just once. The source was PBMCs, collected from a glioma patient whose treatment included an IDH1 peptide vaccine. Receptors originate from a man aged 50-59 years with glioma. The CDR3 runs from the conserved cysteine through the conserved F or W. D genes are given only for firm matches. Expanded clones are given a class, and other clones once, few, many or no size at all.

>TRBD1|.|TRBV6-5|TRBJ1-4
TGTGCCAGCAGTACCCGGACAGGGGAAGAAAAACTGTTTTTT
CASSTRTGEEKLFF
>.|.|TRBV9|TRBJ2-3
TGTGCCAGCAGCGTAGGCGGGCTAGGGGGGGATACGCAGTATTTT
CASSVGGLGGDTQYF
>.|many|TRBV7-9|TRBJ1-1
TGTGCCAGCAGCTCTTTGAACCGAACTGAAGCTTTCTTT
CASSSLNRTEAFF
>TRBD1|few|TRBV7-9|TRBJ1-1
TGTGCCAGCAGCGCGGGACAGAGGAACACTGAAGCTTTCTTT
CASSAGQRNTEAFF
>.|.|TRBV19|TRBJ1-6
TGTGCCAGTAGTGTACAGGGTAATTCACCCCTCCACTTT
CASSVQGNSPLHF
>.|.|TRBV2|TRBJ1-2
TGTGCCAGCAGTTTAGGACAGTCTGGGGGCTACACCTTC
CASSLGQSGGYTF
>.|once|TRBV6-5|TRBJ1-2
TGTGCCAGCAGTTACTCGCAGGCCACTAACTATGGCTACACCTTC
CASSYSQATNYGYTF
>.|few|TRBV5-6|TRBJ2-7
TGTGCCAGCAGCTCGTCGGGGGACGGGTGGGAGCAGTACTTC
CASSSSGDGWEQYF
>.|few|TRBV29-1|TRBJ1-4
TGCAGTGGGGCGGATGGGACAACTAATGAAAAACTGTTTTTT
CSGADGTTNEKLFF
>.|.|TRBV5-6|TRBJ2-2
TGTGCCAGCAGCTCGAGAATGGCACGCTTATCTCAAACCGGGGAGCTGTTTTTT
CASSSRMARLSQTGELFF
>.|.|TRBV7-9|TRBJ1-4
TGTGCCAGCAGCATAAGGACATCCGAAAAACTGTTTTTT
CASSIRTSEKLFF
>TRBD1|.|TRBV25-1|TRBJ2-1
TGTGCCAGCAGTGAAGGGTGGCAGGGGGCCCACAATGAGCAGTTCTTC
CASSEGWQGAHNEQFF
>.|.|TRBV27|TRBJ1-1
TGTGCCAGCAGTTTGGGGAGGAACACTGAAGCTTTCTTT
CASSLGRNTEAFF
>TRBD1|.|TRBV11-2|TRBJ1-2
TGTGCCAGCAGCTTTAGAAGGACAGGGGGAATTGGCTACACCTTC
CASSFRRTGGIGYTF
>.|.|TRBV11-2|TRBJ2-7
TGTGCCAGCAGCTTGGAGAGTCCAGCCTACGAGCAGTACTTC
CASSLESPAYEQYF
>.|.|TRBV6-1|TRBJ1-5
TGTGCCAGCAGTGAAATGGAGAATCAGCCCCAGCATTTT
CASSEMENQPQHF
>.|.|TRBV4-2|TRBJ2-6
TGTGCCAGCAGCCAAGAATCCCAGTTCTCTGGGGCCAACGTCCTGACTTTC
CASSQESQFSGANVLTF
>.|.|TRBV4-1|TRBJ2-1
TGCGCCAGCAGCCGGATCGACCTGGAATACAATGAGCAGTTCTTC
CASSRIDLEYNEQFF
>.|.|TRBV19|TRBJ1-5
TGTGCCAGTAGGCAGTCGATGGGCAATCAGCCCCAGCATTTT
CASRQSMGNQPQHF
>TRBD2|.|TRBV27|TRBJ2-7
TGTGCCAGCAGTTACGGGGGGGCAACCTACGAGCAGTACTTC
CASSYGGATYEQYF
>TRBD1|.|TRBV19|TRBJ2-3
TGTGCCAGTAGTACCCAGGGGACAGCCAATACGCAGTATTTT
CASSTQGTANTQYF
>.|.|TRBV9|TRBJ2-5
TGTGCCAGCAGCGTAGGGCAGGGTGGGATTGTGGAGACCCAGTACTTC
CASSVGQGGIVETQYF
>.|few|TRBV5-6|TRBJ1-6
TGTGCCAGCAGCTTGGAACAGGGTAATTCACCCCTCCACTTT
CASSLEQGNSPLHF
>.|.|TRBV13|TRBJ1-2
TGTGCCAGCAGCTTAGGTGGCAGGGAAAGAGGTAACTATGGCTACACCTTC
CASSLGGRERGNYGYTF
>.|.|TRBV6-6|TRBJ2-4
TGTGCCAGCAGCCCCAGACAGATAGCCAAAAACATTCAGTACTTC
CASSPRQIAKNIQYF
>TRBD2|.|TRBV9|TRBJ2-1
TGTGCCAGCAGCGGGGGATTTCTTAGCGGGGGGGACAATGAGCAGTTCTTC
CASSGGFLSGGDNEQFF
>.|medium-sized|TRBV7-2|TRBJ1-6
TGTGCCAGCAGCACTAGCCTCGGGACCGGCGTATCTCTCCACTTT
CASSTSLGTGVSLHF
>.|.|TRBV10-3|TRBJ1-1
TGTGCCATCAGTGAGGGGGGGCTAGAAACTGAAGCTTTCTTT
CAISEGGLETEAFF
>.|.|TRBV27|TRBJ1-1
TGTGCCACCAGAGGAGGGGCCTGGGCCACTGAAGCTTTCTTT
CATRGGAWATEAFF
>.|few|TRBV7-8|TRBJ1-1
TGTGCCAGCAGGACAGAATCAATGACGCACACTGAAGCTTTCTTT
CASRTESMTHTEAFF
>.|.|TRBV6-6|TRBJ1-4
TGTGCCAGCCGATTGGACAGAAGCTCAACTAATGAAAAACTGTTTTTT
CASRLDRSSTNEKLFF
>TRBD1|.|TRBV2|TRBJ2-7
TGTGCCAGCAGTGGGACAGGGGGTACCTACGAGCAGTACTTC
CASSGTGGTYEQYF
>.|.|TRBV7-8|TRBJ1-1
TGTGCCAGCAGCTTACGGCGGGGAATCGCCGCTGAAGCTTTCTTT
CASSLRRGIAAEAFF
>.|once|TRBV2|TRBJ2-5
TGTGCCAGAGCAGCGAGGAAAGAGACCCAGTACTTC
CARAARKETQYF
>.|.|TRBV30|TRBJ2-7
TGTGCCTGGGGATCTAGCTCCTACGAGCAGTACTTC
CAWGSSSYEQYF
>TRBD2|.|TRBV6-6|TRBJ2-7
TGTGCCAGCAATTTAGCGGGAGGGGGCGGTACCTACGAGCAGTACTTC
CASNLAGGGGTYEQYF
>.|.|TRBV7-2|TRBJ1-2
TGTGCCAGCAGCTCTACCTCTAACTATGGCTACACCTTC
CASSSTSNYGYTF
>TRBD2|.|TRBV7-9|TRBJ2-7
TGTGCCAGCAGCTCCCGGGAGGGCGTCCACGAGCAGTACTTC
CASSSREGVHEQYF
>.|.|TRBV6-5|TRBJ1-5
TGTGCCAGCAGACTTCCGTGGATTGAGCAGCCCCAGCATTTT
CASRLPWIEQPQHF
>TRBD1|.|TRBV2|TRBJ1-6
TGTGCCAGCAGTGAGTCGGACAGGGGGTCCTATAATTCACCCCTCCACTTT
CASSESDRGSYNSPLHF
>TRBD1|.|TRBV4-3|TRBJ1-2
TGCGCCAGCAGCCGTGGACAGGGGGCAAACTATGGCTACACCTTC
CASSRGQGANYGYTF